In its sample, the clone carrying this T cell receptor beta chain was seen a few times. Its antigen is not known. The sample originates from a study of T cells in Graves' hyperthyroidism and ophthalmopathy. Overall study findings and caveats: Through a model of 13 V-J features, ophthalmopathy was separated from stable hyperthyroidism. Blood held most thyroid clonotypes expanded above 0.001 frequency.

Germline V gene sequence: CDR1 SGHRS, CDR2 YFSETQ. Germline trimming cut 0 bases from V and 4 bases from J; bases unmatched to any gene: 2. The CDR3 has 15 amino acids. PBMCs came from over 8.5 ml fresh peripheral blood. RNA transcripts were the template for amplifying TCR beta CDR3 regions. The primer set for the first-round RT-PCR of the TCR CDR3 was HTBI. From the multiplex PCR reads, TCRdb called clonotypes with MiXCR, one entry per CDR3 protein. In the table there are 370,000 or so distinct CDR3 sequences, less than 15% of which are singletons. The rearrangement uses TRBV5-1 and TRBJ2-1, with 9 nucleotides matching TRBD1. The sequenced material came from blood. This sequence was found in a man aged 25 to 40 with Graves' hyperthyroidism that later progressed to Graves' ophthalmopathy. As DNA, the CDR3 is TGCGCCAGCAGCTTGGGGGGGACAGGGTACAATGAGCAGTTCTTC. Its protein product is CASSLGGTGYNEQFF.